The sequence of this TCR beta chain was determined in a study of identical twins. General study results and limits: Model-predicted out-of-frame TCR alpha sharing fell below observed values in monozygotic twins. Twin-shared out-of-frame alpha sequences were enriched for low generation probability. Abundant beta clonotypes from cord blood had fewer insertions, unlike memory repertoires, which showed none.

This clonotype was counted ten times or more. What it binds is not known. From the 5' RACE reads, TCRdb called clonotypes with MiXCR, one entry per CDR3 protein. The table includes 200,000 to 250,000 distinct CDR3 sequences, 12% detected once. Healthy Caucasians, and only they, were the donors. Trimming took off 0 bases at V and 0 bases at J, with 9 bases between the two ends. The CDR3 runs 15 residues. CDR1 and CDR2 from the germline V gene are SGHDT and YYEEEE. These same records also appear under a second study, on yellow fever vaccine responses in identical twins.

Source material: memory (CD45RO+) T cells sorted from blood. The rearrangement joins TRBV5-6 to TRBJ1-1; D remains ambiguous. The origin of this receptor is a woman younger than 30 in good health. The CDR3: CASSLVSPMNTEAFF. The CDR3 nucleotides are TGTGCCAGCAGCTTGGTGAGCCCCATGAACACTGAAGCTTTCTTT.